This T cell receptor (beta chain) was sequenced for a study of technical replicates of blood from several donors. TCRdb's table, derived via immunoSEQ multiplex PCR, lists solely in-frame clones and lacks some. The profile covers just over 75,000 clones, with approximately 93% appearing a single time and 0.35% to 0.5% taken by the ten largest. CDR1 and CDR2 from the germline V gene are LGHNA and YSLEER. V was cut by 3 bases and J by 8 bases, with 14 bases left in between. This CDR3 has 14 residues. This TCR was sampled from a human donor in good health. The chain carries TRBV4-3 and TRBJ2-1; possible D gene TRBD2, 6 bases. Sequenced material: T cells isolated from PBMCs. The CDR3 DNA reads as TGCGCCAGCAGCCAGGGAGGTGGAGAATATGAGCAGTTCTTC. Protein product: CASSQGGGEYEQFF.